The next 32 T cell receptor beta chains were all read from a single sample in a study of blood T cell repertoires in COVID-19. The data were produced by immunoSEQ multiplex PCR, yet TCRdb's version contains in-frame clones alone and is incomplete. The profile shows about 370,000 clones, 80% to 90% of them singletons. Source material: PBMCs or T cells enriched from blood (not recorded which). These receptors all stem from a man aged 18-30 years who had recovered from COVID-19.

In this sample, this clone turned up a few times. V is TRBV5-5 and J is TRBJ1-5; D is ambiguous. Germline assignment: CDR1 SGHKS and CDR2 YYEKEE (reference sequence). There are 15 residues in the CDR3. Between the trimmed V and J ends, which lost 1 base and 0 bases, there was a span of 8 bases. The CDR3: CASSLLRHSNQPQHF. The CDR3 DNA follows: TGTGCCAGCAGCTTGCTGCGGCATAGCAATCAGCCCCAGCATTTT.

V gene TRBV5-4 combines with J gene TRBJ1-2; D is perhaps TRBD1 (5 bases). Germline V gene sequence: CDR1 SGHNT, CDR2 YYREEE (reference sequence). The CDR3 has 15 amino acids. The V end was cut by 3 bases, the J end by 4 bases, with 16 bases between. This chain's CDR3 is CASSSVKKGAYGYTF. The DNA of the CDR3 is TGTGCCAGCAGCTCCGTTAAGAAAGGGGCCTATGGCTACACCTTC.

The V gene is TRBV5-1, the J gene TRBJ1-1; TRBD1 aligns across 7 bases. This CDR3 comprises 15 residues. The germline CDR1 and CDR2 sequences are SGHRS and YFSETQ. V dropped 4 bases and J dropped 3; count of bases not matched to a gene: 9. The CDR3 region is CASSPGQARDTEAFF. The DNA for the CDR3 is TGCGCCAGCAGCCCCGGACAGGCGAGGGACACTGAAGCTTTCTTT.

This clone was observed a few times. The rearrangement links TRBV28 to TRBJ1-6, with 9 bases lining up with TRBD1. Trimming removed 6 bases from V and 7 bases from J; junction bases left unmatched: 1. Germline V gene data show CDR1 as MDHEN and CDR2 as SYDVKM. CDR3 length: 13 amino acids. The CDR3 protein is CASRGTGNSPLHF. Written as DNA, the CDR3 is TGTGCCAGCAGGGGGACAGGGAATTCACCCCTCCACTTT.

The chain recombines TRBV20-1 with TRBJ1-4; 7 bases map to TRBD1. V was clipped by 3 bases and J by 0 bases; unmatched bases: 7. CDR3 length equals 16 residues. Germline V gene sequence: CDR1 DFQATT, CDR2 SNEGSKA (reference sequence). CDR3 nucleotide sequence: TGCAGTGCTAGTTCCGGACAGGAAGCAACTAATGAAAAACTGTTTTTT. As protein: CSASSGQEATNEKLFF.

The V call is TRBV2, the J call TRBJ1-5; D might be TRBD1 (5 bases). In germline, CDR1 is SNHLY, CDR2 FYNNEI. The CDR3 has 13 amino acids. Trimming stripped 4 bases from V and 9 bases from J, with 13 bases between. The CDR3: CASSGFPGGPQHF. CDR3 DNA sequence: TGTGCCAGCAGTGGGTTCCCCGGGGGGCCCCAGCATTTT.

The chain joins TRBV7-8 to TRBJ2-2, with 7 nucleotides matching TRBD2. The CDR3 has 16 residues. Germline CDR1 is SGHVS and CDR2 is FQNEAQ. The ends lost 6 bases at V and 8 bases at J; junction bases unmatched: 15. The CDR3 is CASSSGAGRTPGELFF. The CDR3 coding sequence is TGTGCCAGCAGTTCAGGAGCGGGACGAACACCGGGGGAGCTGTTTTTT.

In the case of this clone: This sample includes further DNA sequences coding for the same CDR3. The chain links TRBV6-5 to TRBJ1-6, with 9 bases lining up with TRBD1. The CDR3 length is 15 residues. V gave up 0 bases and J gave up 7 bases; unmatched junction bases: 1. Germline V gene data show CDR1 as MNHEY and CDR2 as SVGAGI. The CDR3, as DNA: TGTGCCAGCAGTTACTCGGGGACAGGGAATTCACCCCTCCACTTT. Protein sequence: CASSYSGTGNSPLHF.

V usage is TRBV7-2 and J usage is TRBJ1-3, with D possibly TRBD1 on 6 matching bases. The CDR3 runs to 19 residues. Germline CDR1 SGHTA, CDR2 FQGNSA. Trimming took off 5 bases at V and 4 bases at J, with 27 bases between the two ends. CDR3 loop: CASSLGGHIFPDVGNTIYF. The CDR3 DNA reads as TGTGCCAGCAGCCTTGGGGGACACATCTTCCCCGACGTGGGAAACACCATATATTTT.

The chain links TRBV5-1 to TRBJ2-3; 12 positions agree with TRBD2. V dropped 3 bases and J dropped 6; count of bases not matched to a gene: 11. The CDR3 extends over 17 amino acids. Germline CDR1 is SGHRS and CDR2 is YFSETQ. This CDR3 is CASSSTSGGPGGDTQYF. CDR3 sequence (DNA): TGCGCCAGCAGCTCGACTAGCGGGGGCCCCGGGGGGGATACGCAGTATTTT.

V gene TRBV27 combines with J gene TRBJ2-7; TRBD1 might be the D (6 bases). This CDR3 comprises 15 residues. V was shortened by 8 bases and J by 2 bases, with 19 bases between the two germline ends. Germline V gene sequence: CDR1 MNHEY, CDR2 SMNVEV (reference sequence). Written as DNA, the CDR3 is TGTGCCAGCCGTCTCACTACGGGGACAACCTACGAGCAGTACTTC. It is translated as CASRLTTGTTYEQYF.

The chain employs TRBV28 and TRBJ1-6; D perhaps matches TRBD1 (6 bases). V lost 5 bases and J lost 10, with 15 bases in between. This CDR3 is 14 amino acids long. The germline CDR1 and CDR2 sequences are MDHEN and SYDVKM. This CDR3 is CASSQQGRGSPLHF. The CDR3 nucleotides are TGTGCCAGCAGTCAACAGGGTCGTGGGTCACCCCTCCACTTT.

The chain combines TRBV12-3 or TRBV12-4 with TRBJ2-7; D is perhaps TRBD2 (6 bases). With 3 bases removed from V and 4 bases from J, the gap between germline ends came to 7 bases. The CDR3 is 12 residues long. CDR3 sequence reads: CASSLGTYEQYF. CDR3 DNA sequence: TGTGCCAGCAGTTTGGGGACTTACGAGCAGTACTTC.

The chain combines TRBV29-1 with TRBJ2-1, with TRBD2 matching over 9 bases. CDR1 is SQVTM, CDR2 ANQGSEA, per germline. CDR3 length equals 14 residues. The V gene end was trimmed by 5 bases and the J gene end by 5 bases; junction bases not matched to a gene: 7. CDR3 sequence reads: CSVRAGGPNNEQFF. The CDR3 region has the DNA TGCAGCGTTAGGGCGGGAGGGCCAAACAATGAGCAGTTCTTC.

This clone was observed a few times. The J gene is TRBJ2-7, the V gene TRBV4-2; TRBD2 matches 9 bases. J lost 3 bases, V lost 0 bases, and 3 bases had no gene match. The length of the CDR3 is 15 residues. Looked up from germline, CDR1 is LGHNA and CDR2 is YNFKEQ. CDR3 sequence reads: CASSQDERGVYEQYF. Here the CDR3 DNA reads TGTGCCAGCAGCCAAGATGAGCGGGGGGTCTACGAGCAGTACTTC.

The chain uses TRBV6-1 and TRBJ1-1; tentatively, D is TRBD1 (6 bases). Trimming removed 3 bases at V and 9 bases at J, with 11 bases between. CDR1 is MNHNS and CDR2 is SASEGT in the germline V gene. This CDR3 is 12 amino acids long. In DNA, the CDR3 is TGTGCCAGCAGTGAGTTACAGGGTAAAGCTTTCTTT. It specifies CASSELQGKAFF.

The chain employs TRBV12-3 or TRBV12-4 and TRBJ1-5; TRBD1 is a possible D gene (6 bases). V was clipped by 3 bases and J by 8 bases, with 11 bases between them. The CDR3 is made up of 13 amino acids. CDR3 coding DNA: TGTGCCAGCAGTTTGACAGGAGGCAAGCCCCAGCATTTT. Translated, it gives CASSLTGGKPQHF.

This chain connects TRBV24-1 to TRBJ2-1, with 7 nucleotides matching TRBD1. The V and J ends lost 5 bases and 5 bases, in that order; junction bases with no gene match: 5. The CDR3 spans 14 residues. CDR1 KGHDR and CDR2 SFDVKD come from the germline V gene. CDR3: CATSGVRGNNEQFF. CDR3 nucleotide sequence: TGTGCCACCAGTGGGGTCAGGGGGAACAATGAGCAGTTCTTC.

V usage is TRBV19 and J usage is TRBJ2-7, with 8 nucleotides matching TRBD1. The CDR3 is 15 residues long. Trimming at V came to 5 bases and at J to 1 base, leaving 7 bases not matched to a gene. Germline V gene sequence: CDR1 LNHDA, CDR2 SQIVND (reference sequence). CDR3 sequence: CASSLGTGTSYEQYF. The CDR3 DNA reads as TGTGCCAGTAGTTTGGGGACAGGTACATCCTACGAGCAGTACTTC. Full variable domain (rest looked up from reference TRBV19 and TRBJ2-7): DGGITQSPKYLFRKEGQNVTLSCEQNLNHDAMYWYRQDPGQGLRLIYYSQIVNDFQKGDIAEGYSVSREKKESFPLTVTSAQKNPTAFYLCASSLGTGTSYEQYFGPGTRLTVT.

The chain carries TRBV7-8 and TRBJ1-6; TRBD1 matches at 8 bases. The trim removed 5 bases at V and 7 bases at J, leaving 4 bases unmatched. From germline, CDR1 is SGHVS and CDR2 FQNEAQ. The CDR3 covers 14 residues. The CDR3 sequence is CASSTRQGNSPLHF. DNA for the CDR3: TGTGCCAGCAGCACTAGACAGGGGAATTCACCCCTCCACTTT.

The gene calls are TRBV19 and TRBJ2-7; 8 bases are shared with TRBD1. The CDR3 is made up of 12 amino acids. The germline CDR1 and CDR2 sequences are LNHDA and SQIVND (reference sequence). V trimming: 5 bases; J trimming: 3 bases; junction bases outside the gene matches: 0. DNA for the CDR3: TGTGCCAGTAGTGGACAGGGCTACGAGCAGTACTTC. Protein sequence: CASSGQGYEQYF. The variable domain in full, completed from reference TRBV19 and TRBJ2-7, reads DGGITQSPKYLFRKEGQNVTLSCEQNLNHDAMYWYRQDPGQGLRLIYYSQIVNDFQKGDIAEGYSVSREKKESFPLTVTSAQKNPTAFYLCASSGQGYEQYFGPGTRLTVT.

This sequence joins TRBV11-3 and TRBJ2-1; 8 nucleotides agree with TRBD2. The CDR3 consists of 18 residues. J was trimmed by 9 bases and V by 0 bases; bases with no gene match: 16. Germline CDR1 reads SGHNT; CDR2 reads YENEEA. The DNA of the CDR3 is TGTGCCAGCAGCTTAGATCAAAGCGGGAGCTCTGTCCCCGGTGAGCAGTTCTTC. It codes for CASSLDQSGSSVPGEQFF. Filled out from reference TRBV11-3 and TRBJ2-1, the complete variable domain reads EAGVVQSPRYKIIEKKQPVAFWCNPISGHNTLYWYLQNLGQGPELLIRYENEEAVDDSQLPKDRFSAERLKGVDSTLKIQPAELGDSAVYLCASSLDQSGSSVPGEQFFGPGTRLTVL.

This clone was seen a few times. DNA of the CDR3: TGTGCCAGCAGTGAGAACAGTGGCTACACCTTC. Amino acid sequence: CASSENSGYTF. This chain uses TRBV6-1 with TRBJ1-2, with D uncertain. Germline lookup yields CDR1 MNHNS and CDR2 SASEGT. V gave up 3 bases and J gave up 7 bases, with 6 bases separating them. The CDR3 has 11 residues.

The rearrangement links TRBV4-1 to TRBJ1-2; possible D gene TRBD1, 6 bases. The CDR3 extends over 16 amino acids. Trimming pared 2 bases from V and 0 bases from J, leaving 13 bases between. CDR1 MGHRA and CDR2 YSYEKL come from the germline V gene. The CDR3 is CASSQPGTPANYGYTF. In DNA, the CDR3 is TGCGCCAGCAGCCAACCCGGGACACCTGCTAACTATGGCTACACCTTC.

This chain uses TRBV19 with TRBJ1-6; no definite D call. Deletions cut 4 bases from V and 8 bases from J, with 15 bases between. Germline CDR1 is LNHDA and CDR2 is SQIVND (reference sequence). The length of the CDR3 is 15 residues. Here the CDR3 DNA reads TGTGCCAGTAGTACGGTGGGGTTCGGGGATTCACCCCTCCACTTT. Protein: CASSTVGFGDSPLHF.

The CDR3 nucleotides are TGTGCCAGCAGCCTAGACAGGGGGCTGGGTAGCAATCAGCCCCAGCATTTT. Residues: CASSLDRGLGSNQPQHF. The chain uses TRBV7-2 and TRBJ1-5; TRBD1 aligns across 10 bases. This CDR3 region has 17 residues. V lost 5 bases to trimming and J lost 0 bases; unmatched junction nucleotides: 7. The germline CDR1 and CDR2 sequences are SGHTA and FQGNSA.

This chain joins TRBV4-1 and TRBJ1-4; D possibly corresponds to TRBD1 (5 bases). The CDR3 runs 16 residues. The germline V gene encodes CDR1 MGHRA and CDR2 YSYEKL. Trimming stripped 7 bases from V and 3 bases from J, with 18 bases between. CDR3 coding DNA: TGCGCCAGCACGGGACTCCCGGTCAGGTCTAATGAAAAACTGTTTTTT. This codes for CASTGLPVRSNEKLFF.

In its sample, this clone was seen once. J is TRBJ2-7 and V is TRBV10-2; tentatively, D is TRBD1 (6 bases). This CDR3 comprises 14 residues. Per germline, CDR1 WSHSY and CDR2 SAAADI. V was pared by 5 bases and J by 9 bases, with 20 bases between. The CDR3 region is CASSPAGERSGQYF. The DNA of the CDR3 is TGCGCCAGCAGTCCGGCAGGGGAGCGATCGGGGCAGTACTTC.

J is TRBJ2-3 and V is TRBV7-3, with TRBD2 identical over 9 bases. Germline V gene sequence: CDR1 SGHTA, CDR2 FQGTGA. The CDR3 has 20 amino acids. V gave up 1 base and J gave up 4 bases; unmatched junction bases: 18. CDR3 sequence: CASSLKGWGELAGFADTQYF. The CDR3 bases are TGTGCCAGCAGCTTAAAAGGTTGGGGGGAGCTAGCGGGATTCGCAGATACGCAGTATTTT. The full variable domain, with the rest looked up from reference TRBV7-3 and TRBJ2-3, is GAGVSQTPSNKVTEKGKYVELRCDPISGHTALYWYRQSLGQGPEFLIYFQGTGAADDSGLPNDRFFAVRPEGSVSTLKIQRTERGDSAVYLCASSLKGWGELAGFADTQYFGPGTRLTVL.

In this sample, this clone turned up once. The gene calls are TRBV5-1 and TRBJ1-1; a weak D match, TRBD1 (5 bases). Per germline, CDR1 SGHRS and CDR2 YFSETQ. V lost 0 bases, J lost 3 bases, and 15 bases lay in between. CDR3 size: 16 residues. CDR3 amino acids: CASSLVGSGGDTEAFF. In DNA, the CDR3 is TGCGCCAGCAGCTTGGTAGGGTCCGGGGGGGACACTGAAGCTTTCTTT.

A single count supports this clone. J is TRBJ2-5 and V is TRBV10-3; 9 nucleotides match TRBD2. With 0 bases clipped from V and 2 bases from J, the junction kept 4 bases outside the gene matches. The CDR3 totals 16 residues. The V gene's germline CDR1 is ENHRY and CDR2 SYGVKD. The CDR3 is CAISESGSGGQETQYF. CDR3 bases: TGTGCCATCAGTGAGTCGGGTAGCGGGGGACAAGAGACCCAGTACTTC.

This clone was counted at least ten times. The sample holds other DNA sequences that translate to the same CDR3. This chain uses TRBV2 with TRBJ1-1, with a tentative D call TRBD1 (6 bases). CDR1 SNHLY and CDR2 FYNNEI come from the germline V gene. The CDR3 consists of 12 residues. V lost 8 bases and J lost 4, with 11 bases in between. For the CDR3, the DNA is TGTGCCAGCTCCACAGGGTTCACTGAAGCTTTCTTT. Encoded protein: CASSTGFTEAFF.